The 3 T cell receptor beta chains reported below all come from one sample, sequenced in a study of blood T cell repertoires in COVID-19. Sequenced by immunoSEQ multiplex PCR; TCRdb stores in-frame clones only, minus some. The data show about 300,000 clones, roughly 90% seen once. Sequenced material: peripheral blood. These receptor sequences come from a woman aged 25-40 years with COVID-19, enrolled during active disease.

This chain links TRBV7-9 with TRBJ2-1; TRBD2 is a possible D gene (6 bases). Trimming removed 1 base from V and 5 bases from J, with 12 bases in between. The CDR3 length is 15 residues. From germline, CDR1 is SEHNR and CDR2 FQNEAQ (reference sequence). The CDR3 sequence is CASSLVSGYNNEQFF. The CDR3 bases are TGTGCCAGCAGCTTAGTAAGCGGGTATAACAATGAGCAGTTCTTC.

The V call is TRBV12-5, the J call TRBJ2-3, with TRBD2 matching over 9 bases. The V gene's germline CDR1 is LGHNT and CDR2 FRNRAP. The CDR3 is 16 amino acids. V shed 6 bases, J shed 1 base, and the junction held 8 bases outside the gene matches. The chain's CDR3 is CASGRGQRGGTDTQYF. In DNA, the CDR3 is TGTGCTAGTGGCCGCGGCCAGCGGGGGGGCACAGATACGCAGTATTTT.

V is TRBV7-9 and J is TRBJ1-2; perhaps TRBD1 as D (5 bases). Per the germline V gene, CDR1 is SEHNR and CDR2 is FQNEAQ (reference sequence). CDR3 length: 15 residues. Trimming took 5 bases from V and 2 from J, leaving 15 bases between them. The DNA for the CDR3 is TGTGCCAGCAGCGCCGGGGACGGGAGGAACTATGGCTACACCTTC. Protein: CASSAGDGRNYGYTF.